This T cell receptor (beta chain) is drawn from a study of beta chain features in type 1 diabetes. V shed 7 bases and J shed 2 bases, with 20 bases lying between them. Germline V gives CDR1 SGHVS, CDR2 FQNEAQ. The CDR3 totals 16 residues. The authors reverse transcribed all of the isolated RNA, so sequencing captured expressed TCRB transcripts. Generated by immunoSEQ multiplex PCR, the TCRdb table keeps only in-frame clones and is missing some. The sample holds roughly 240,000 clones; over 12% are singletons and the top ten take around 0.025%. Only one heparinised blood draw was taken per donor, and its volume averaged about 116 mL. Sorting of CD4+ naive, central memory, regulatory and stem cell-like memory cells was performed via CD45RO/CCR7/CD25/CD127/CD95/CD27. Worth noting for this clone: Its antigen is not identified.

Study-level findings and limits: Among patients with Type 1 diabetes, TCRB CDR3s were moderately but significantly shorter in every one of the four CD4+ subsets.

The V call is TRBV7-8, the J call TRBJ1-2, with D possibly TRBD1 on 6 matching bases. What was sequenced was naive CD4+ T cells from blood. The clonotype was recovered from a woman aged 40 to 50 in good health. The CDR3 DNA sequence: TGTGCCAGCACGCCCACCCCGGGACACACAAACTATGGCTACACCTTC. Protein sequence: CASTPTPGHTNYGYTF. Full variable domain (rest looked up from reference TRBV7-8 and TRBJ1-2): GAGVSQSPRYKVAKRGQDVALRCDPISGHVSLFWYQQALGQGPEFLTYFQNEAQLDKSGLPSDRFFAERPEGSVSTLKIQRTQQEDSAVYLCASTPTPGHTNYGYTFGSGTRLTVV.